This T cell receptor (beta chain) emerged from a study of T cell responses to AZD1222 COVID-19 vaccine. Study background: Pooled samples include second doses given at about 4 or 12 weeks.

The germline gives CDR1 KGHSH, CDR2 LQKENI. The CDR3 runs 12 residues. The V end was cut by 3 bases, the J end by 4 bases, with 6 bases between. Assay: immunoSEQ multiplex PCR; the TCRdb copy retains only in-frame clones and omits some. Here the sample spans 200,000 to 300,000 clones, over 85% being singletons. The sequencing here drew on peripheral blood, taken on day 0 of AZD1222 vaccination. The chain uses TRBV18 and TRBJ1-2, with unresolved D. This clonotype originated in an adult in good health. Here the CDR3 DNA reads TGTGCCAGCTCACCCGACATCTATGGCTACACCTTC. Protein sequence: CASSPDIYGYTF.